The following is a TCR beta chain sequence with its context. Antigen: not known. The sample belongs to a study of cytomegalovirus exposure and HLA in healthy donors. Here immunoSEQ multiplex PCR was the method, and the copy in TCRdb shows in-frame clones only, minus some. The sample consists of 100,000 to 150,000 clones, around 86% of them appearing once. Whole-study results and caveats: Rarity marked most TCR sequences, yet some public TCRs occurred in many donors.

The junction had 7 bases not matched to a gene; V was cut back by 6 bases and J by 5 bases. Germline assignment: CDR1 LNHDA and CDR2 SQIVND (reference sequence). CDR3 length: 14 residues. The sequenced sample was PBMCs. The TCR sequence derives from a woman aged 18-29 years in good health and CMV-seronegative. This chain connects TRBV19 to TRBJ2-1, with TRBD2 identical over 7 bases. CDR3 region: CASSPWEGNNEQFF. CDR3 sequence (DNA): TGTGCCAGTAGCCCTTGGGAGGGAAACAATGAGCAGTTCTTC.